A single T cell receptor beta chain is shown here with its context. Its cognate antigen is unknown. The data are from a study of long-term antiretroviral therapy in people with HIV. At the level of the study: About a decade before 2015, the earliest samples were taken when ART was typically delayed. Study-level findings and limits: Diversity increased after ART yet remained lower than in transplant donor controls.

Researchers report immunoSEQ v3.0 was run at survey level. Some clones are missing from TCRdb's copy, which holds only in-frame ones; the method was immunoSEQ multiplex PCR. The sample has 39,000 or so clones; over 75% are singletons. Germline V gives CDR1 MNHEY, CDR2 SMNVEV (reference sequence). The CDR3 is made up of 15 amino acids. J was trimmed by 6 bases and V by 5 bases; bases with no gene match: 10. Post-ART PBMC samples numbered at least two per donor, and pre-ART ones at least one. The sequence derives from a man between 18 and 35 years old with HIV. The rearrangement joins TRBV27 to TRBJ1-5; TRBD1 matches 7 bases. The sequenced sample was unsorted PBMCs, obtained 0.6 years after starting antiretroviral therapy. CDR3 DNA sequence: TGTGCCAGCAGTGTAATATGGCAGGGGGGTCAGCCCCAGCATTTT. It specifies CASSVIWQGGQPQHF.